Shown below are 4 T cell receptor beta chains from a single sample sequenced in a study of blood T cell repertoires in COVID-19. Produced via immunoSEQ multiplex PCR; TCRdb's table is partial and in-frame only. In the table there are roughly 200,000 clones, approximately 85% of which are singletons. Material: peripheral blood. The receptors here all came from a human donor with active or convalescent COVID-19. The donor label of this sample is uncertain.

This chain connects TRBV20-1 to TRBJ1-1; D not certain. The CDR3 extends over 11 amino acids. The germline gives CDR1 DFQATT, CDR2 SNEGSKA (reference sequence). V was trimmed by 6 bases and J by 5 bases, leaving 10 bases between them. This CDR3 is CSAPFQTEAFF. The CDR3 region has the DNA TGCAGTGCCCCTTTTCAGACTGAAGCTTTCTTT.

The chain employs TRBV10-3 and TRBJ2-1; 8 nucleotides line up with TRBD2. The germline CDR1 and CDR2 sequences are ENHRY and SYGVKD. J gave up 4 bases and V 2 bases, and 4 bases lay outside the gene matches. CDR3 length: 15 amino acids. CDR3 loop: CAISEGLAGYNEQFF. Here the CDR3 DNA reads TGTGCCATCAGTGAGGGGTTAGCGGGGTACAATGAGCAGTTCTTC.

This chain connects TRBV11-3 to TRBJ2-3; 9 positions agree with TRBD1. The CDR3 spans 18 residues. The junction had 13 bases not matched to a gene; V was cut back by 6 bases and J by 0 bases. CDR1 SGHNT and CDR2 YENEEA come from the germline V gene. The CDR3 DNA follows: TGTGCCAGCAGACCCCGGGACAGGGTCGACCCGAGCACAGATACGCAGTATTTT. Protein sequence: CASRPRDRVDPSTDTQYF.

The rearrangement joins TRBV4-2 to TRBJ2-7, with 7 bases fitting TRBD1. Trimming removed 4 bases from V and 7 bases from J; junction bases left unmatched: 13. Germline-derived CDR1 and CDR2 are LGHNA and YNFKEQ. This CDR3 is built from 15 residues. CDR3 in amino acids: CASSPAGGLSPEQYF. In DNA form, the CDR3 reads TGTGCCAGCAGCCCGGCAGGGGGTCTTAGCCCTGAGCAGTACTTC.